The rows below give T cell receptor beta chains drawn from one sample of a study of T cells after yellow fever vaccination. TCRdb re-called the 5' RACE reads through MiXCR, storing one row per CDR3 protein. The sample shows about 320,000 distinct CDR3 sequences, roughly a tenth of them seen only once. The sequences come from CD4+ T cells sorted from PBMCs, collected 45 days after the yellow fever booster vaccination. Receptors originate from a man younger than 35 who received the YFV17D yellow fever vaccine. CDR3s leave out the opening cysteine and the closing phenylalanine or tryptophan. Clone size is shown for a subset of rows, as once, few, many or a class of expanded clone.

v_call	cdr3_length	clone_size	cdr3_aa
TRBV5-1	12	many	ASRPGSPPYEQY
TRBV4-3	13	NA	ASSQDSAASYEQY
TRBV5-1	12	many	ASSFEQASYGYT
TRBV10-1	13	NA	ASSVGAAGTGELF
TRBV6-5	14	few	ASSPLGSMGNQPQH
TRBV5-1	10	few	ASSLQSGELF
TRBV24-1	13	NA	ATSDLGTNTGELF
TRBV4-1	14	NA	GSSQDGGPGANVLT
TRBV20-1	11	few	SARSRVGQPQH
TRBV12-3/TRBV12-4	12	many	ASSLDRALDGYT
TRBV18	12	NA	ASSPAGATYEQY
TRBV3-1	14	NA	ASSQAVTLAKNIQY
TRBV5-1	14	many	ASSSGPSGGRYEQY
TRBV14	12	few	ASRPRTQGGTQY
TRBV6-5	12	NA	ASSYSGQGRGYT
TRBV18	11	NA	ASSPPLGAPQH
TRBV29-1	12	few	SVGLRGGGETQY
TRBV9	12	NA	ASSVGSLTDTQY
TRBV9	11	NA	ASSVVPNSPLH
TRBV5-1	17	few	ASSRGLAGGPLSPETQY
TRBV6-2/TRBV6-3	12	NA	ASTLLRGSDTQY
TRBV12-5	13	NA	ASGPQGAIRQPQH
TRBV5-1	13	many	ASSAGSATNEKLF
TRBV19	12	NA	ASRRAGGPGELF
TRBV4-3	16	NA	ASSQDRLRQTRPNEQF
TRBV6-2/TRBV6-3	13	NA	ATKWRVGYNSPLH
TRBV4-2	12	few	ASSQDRGTDTQY
TRBV30	11	NA	AWTDSGANVLT
TRBV7-3	11	few	ASSSSLLGELF
TRBV2	11	few	ASSKPFTDTQY
TRBV9	14	few	ASSRLAGAVSYEQY
TRBV5-1	13	NA	ASSLSGASQETQY
TRBV20-1	14	NA	SARDDSGGPGGELF
TRBV6-2/TRBV6-3	15	NA	ASSARGIRSVNTEAF
TRBV12-3/TRBV12-4	10	few	ASLKDGYEQY
TRBV20-1	11	NA	SGLTGIGTEAF
TRBV27	16	NA	ASSSRGSRQGSPAEAF
TRBV29-1	11	few	SVDVAGRDIQY
TRBV5-1	15	NA	ASSGGIDRGKNYGYT
TRBV6-5	16	NA	ASSYSRAAGLLNSPLH
TRBV30	8	NA	AWGVSPLH
TRBV7-2	12	few	ASSFGSGGAGQY
TRBV4-2	14	many	ASSQDQGSNTGELF
TRBV6-2/TRBV6-3	10	NA	ASSTPGDEQY
TRBV12-3/TRBV12-4	12	NA	ASSFRVNGNTIY
TRBV20-1	12	few	SARDPAGSNEQF
TRBV19	14	NA	ASRSLAGDYQETQY
TRBV12-3/TRBV12-4	10	few	ASSRDRGTIY
TRBV7-9	15	NA	ASSSVPAGMVKETQY
TRBV12-3/TRBV12-4	11	many	ASRFGDGETQY
TRBV27	13	NA	ASSFEMRGYNEQF
TRBV6-6	11	NA	ASSPIGNYGYT
TRBV6-1	10	many	ASSEYLYGYT
TRBV30	10	NA	ARGEEGSPLH